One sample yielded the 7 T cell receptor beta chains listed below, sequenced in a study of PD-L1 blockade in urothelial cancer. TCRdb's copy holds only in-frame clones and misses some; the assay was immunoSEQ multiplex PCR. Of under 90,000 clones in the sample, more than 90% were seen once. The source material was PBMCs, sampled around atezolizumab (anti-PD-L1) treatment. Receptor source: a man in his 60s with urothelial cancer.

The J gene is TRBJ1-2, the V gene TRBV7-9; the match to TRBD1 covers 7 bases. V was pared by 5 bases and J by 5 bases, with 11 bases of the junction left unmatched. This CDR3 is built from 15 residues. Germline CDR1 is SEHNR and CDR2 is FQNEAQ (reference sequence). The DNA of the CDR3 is TGTGCCAGCAGCATAGACTACCGGGACAGATATGGCTACACCTTC. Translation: CASSIDYRDRYGYTF.

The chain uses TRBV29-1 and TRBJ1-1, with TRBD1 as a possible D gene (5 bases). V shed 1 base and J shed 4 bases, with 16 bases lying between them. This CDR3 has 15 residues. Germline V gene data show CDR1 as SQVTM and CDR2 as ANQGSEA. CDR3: CSVEGRPGVVTEAFF. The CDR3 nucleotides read TGCAGCGTTGAAGGTCGGCCGGGGGTGGTCACTGAAGCTTTCTTT.

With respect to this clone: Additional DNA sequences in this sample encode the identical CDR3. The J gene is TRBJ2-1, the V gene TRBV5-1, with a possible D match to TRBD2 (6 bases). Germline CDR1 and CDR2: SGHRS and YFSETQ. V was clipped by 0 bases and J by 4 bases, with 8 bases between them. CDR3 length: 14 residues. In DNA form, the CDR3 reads TGCGCCAGCAGCTTGGGGACTACATACAATGAGCAGTTCTTC. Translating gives CASSLGTTYNEQFF.

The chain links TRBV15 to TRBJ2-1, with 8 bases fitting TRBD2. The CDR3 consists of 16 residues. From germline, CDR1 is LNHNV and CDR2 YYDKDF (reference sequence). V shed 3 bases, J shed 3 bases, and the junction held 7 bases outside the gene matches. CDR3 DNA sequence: TGTGCCACCAGCAGTATCGGGGGGGGTGGCTACAATGAGCAGTTCTTC. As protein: CATSSIGGGGYNEQFF.

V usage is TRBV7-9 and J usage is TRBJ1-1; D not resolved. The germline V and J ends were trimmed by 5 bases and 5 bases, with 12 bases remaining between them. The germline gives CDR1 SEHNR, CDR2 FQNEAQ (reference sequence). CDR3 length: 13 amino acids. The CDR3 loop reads CASSVFERTEAFF. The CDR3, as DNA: TGTGCCAGCAGCGTCTTTGAACGGACTGAAGCTTTCTTT.

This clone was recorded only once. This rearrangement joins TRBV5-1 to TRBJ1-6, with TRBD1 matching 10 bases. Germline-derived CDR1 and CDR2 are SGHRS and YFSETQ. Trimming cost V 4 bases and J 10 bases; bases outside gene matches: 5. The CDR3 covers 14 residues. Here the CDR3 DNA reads TGCGCCAGCAGCCCGGGACAGGGGTCCTCACCCCTCCACTTT. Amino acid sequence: CASSPGQGSSPLHF.

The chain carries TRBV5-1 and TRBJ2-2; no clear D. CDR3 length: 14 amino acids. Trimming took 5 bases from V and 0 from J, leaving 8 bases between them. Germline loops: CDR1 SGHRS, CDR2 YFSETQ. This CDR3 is CASRQRTNTGELFF. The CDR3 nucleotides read TGCGCCAGCAGACAGAGAACGAACACCGGGGAGCTGTTTTTT. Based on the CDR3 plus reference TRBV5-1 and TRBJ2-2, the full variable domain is KAGVTQTPRYLIKTRGQQVTLSCSPISGHRSVSWYQQTPGQGLQFLFEYFSETQRNKGNFPGRFSGRQFSNSRSEMNVSTLELGDSALYLCASRQRTNTGELFFGEGSRLTVL.